Listed here is a single T cell receptor (beta chain). Its specific antigen is unknown. Qualities for individual bases were not recorded, and no much larger clone is one base off. The cysteine opens and the phenylalanine closes a CDR3 of 16 amino acids. The kept DNA is CDR3 alone, 48 bases in frame from the first base. At the junction V is shortened by 4 bases and J by 7 bases; bases outside the gene matches: 5. The germline V gene supplies CDR1 SGDLS and CDR2 YYNGEE. Library method: the immunoSEQ multiplex PCR assay. TCRdb's version of the immuneACCESS table is confined to in-frame rearrangements and falls short of the full clone set. An unresolved V gene accounts for under half of the shortfall where checked; the remainder is of unknown origin. Recorded for this sample are about 160,000 clones; 92% of them occurred a single time. The top ten clonotypes cover roughly 0.64% of the sample. The source of the sample is a study of control samples from healthy donors and cancer patients (dated by TCRdb to the early 2020s).

The clonotype comes from a woman younger than 45 in good health. The sample consisted of blood. The rearrangement combines TRBV9 with TRBJ2-1; 16 bases in the middle match TRBD2. The bases are TGTGCCAGCAGCCCCCCGGGACTAGCGGGGGGGAATGAGCAGTTCTTC. Translated, this is CASSPPGLAGGNEQFF.